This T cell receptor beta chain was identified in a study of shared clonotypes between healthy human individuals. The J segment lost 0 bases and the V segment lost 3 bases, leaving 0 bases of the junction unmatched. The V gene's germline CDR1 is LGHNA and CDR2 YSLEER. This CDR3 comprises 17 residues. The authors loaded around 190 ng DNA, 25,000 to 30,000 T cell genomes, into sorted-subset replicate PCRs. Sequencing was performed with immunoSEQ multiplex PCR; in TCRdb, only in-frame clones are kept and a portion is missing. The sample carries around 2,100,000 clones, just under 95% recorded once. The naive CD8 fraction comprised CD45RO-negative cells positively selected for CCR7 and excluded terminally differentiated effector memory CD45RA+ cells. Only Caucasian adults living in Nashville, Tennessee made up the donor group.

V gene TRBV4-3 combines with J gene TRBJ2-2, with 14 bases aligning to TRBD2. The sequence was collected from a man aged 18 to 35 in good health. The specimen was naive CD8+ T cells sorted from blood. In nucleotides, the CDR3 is TGCGCCAGCAGCCAGGGACTAGCGGGAGCGAACACCGGGGAGCTGTTTTTT. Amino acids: CASSQGLAGANTGELFF.